This T cell receptor beta chain was sequenced in a study of tumor-infiltrating lymphocytes in localized non-small cell lung cancer. Study-wide background: Tumor tissue and non-adjacent uninvolved lung came from each patient.

V lost 4 bases to trimming and J lost 5 bases; unmatched junction nucleotides: 2. The CDR3 consists of 14 residues. Per germline, CDR1 LGHNA and CDR2 YNFKEQ. Clones were sequenced by immunoSEQ multiplex PCR, and TCRdb holds only the in-frame ones, with some missing. The sample lists about 15,000 clones; approximately 70% were seen once. The receptor comes from a human donor with non-small cell lung cancer. The sample consisted of lung tumor tissue. The genes are TRBV4-2 and TRBJ2-2; 9 positions match TRBD2. The CDR3 spells CASSRTSATGELFF. The CDR3 DNA is TGTGCCAGCAGCCGGACTAGCGCTACCGGGGAGCTGTTTTTT.